Listed below are T cell receptor beta chains from one sample, sequenced in a study of T cells in Graves' hyperthyroidism and ophthalmopathy. TCRdb itself ran the multiplex PCR reads through MiXCR, one entry per CDR3 protein. The sample has roughly 650,000 distinct CDR3 sequences; 16% are singletons. Sequenced: blood. Every receptor here comes from a woman aged 40 to 50 with Graves' ophthalmopathy. The CDR3 runs from the conserved cysteine through the conserved F or W.

v_call	j_call	cdr3_aa
TRBV6-9	TRBJ2-7	CASSYDDYEQYF
TRBV6-1	TRBJ2-5	CASGRGQGLQETQYF
TRBV28	TRBJ2-3	CASSIPRAARTSDTQYF
TRBV20-1	TRBJ2-3	CSARDRWERGTDTQYF
TRBV7-2	TRBJ2-7	CASRFRDRPYEQYF
TRBV30	TRBJ1-4	CAWRVRGITNEKLFF
TRBV7-3	TRBJ2-1	CASISTGTPNEQFF
TRBV5-1	TRBJ2-1	CASSLEGQTYNEQFF
TRBV12-3/TRBV12-4	TRBJ2-7	CASSGQVYHEQYF
TRBV7-9	TRBJ2-7	CASSLGGLAGTILSSYEQYF
TRBV6-1	TRBJ2-6	CASSEGAGANVLTF
TRBV20-1	TRBJ2-2	CSARDVRGENTGELFF
TRBV3-1	TRBJ1-5	CASSHTGTGNNQPQHF
TRBV6-2/TRBV6-3	TRBJ2-5	CASSRPLSGNYQETQYF
TRBV19	TRBJ2-2	CASSIAGGPSSGELFF
TRBV3-1	TRBJ2-1	CASSRFLADYNEQFF
TRBV7-2	TRBJ1-1	CASSPLSGGEAFF
TRBV19	TRBJ2-3	CASTPTAPSTDTQYF
TRBV18	TRBJ1-1	CASSPREGRNTEAFF
TRBV5-1	TRBJ2-3	CASKITVTSTDTQYF
TRBV5-1	TRBJ1-1	CASSLDRGDTEAFF
TRBV29-1	TRBJ2-7	CSVSESLYEQYF
TRBV12-5	TRBJ2-1	CASNGGVDYNEQFF
TRBV12-3/TRBV12-4	TRBJ1-4	CASSLGPGNEKLFF
TRBV9	TRBJ2-6	CASSRAGKGGANVLTF